The 25 T cell receptor beta chains below all came from one sample that was sequenced in a study of cytomegalovirus exposure and HLA in healthy donors. PCR used 60 Vbeta primers and 13 Jbeta primers. Using immunoSEQ multiplex PCR, the repertoire was profiled, and TCRdb retains in-frame clones only, with some absent. This sample has 100,000 or so clones, with about four fifths found just once. The source material was PBMCs. The receptor source for this set is a woman aged 35 to 49 in good health and CMV-seronegative.

The V gene is TRBV6-5, the J gene TRBJ2-5; 7 bases line up with TRBD2. CDR3 length: 15 amino acids. Germline values: CDR1 MNHEY, CDR2 SVGAGI. V was pared by 0 bases and J by 9 bases, with 10 bases of the junction left unmatched. The CDR3 is CASSYSTAGSASQYF. The DNA of the CDR3 is TGTGCCAGCAGTTACTCGACAGCGGGGTCGGCGTCCCAGTACTTC.

J is TRBJ1-6 and V is TRBV4-1; unclear D gene. Trimming took off 0 bases at V and 2 bases at J, with 5 bases between the two ends. The CDR3 is 15 amino acids. From germline, CDR1 is MGHRA and CDR2 YSYEKL. The CDR3, as DNA: TGCGCCAGCAGCCAAGAGGCAGCCTATAATTCACCCCTCCACTTT. Protein sequence: CASSQEAAYNSPLHF.

This clone came up once. This chain links TRBV19 with TRBJ2-1; TRBD2 agrees at 8 bases. The length of the CDR3 is 14 residues. The V gene end was trimmed by 3 bases and the J gene end by 9 bases; junction bases not matched to a gene: 7. The germline V gene encodes CDR1 LNHDA and CDR2 SQIVND (reference sequence). This chain's CDR3 is CASSMRAGVGEQFF. The CDR3 DNA follows: TGTGCCAGTAGTATGCGAGCGGGAGTGGGTGAGCAGTTCTTC.

This chain uses TRBV5-4 with TRBJ2-2, with 9 bases lining up with TRBD2. Trimming at V came to 4 bases and at J to 2 bases, leaving 6 bases not matched to a gene. There are 16 residues in the CDR3. The germline V gene has CDR1 SGHNT and CDR2 YYREEE (reference sequence). The CDR3 bases are TGTGCCAGCAGCAGACCGACTAGCGGAAACACCGGGGAGCTGTTTTTT. Its protein product is CASSRPTSGNTGELFF.

As DNA, the CDR3 is TGTGCCAGCAGCCCGGGACTAGCGGGTAATGAGCAGTTCTTC. Its translation: CASSPGLAGNEQFF. The chain links TRBV11-2 to TRBJ2-1; TRBD2 aligns across 12 bases. The CDR3 has 14 amino acids. The ends lost 5 bases at V and 7 bases at J; junction bases unmatched: 3. The germline V gene encodes CDR1 SGHAT and CDR2 FQNNGV.

J is TRBJ1-5 and V is TRBV6-5; 10 bases line up with TRBD1. Germline trimming cut 2 bases from V and 3 bases from J; bases unmatched to any gene: 4. This CDR3 region has 16 residues. Germline CDR1 MNHEY, CDR2 SVGAGI. The CDR3 DNA reads TGTGCCAGCAGTTACACGGACAGGGGGTTCAATCAGCCCCAGCATTTT. It encodes CASSYTDRGFNQPQHF.

J is TRBJ2-7 and V is TRBV6-5; D is perhaps TRBD1 (5 bases). The V and J ends lost 2 bases and 4 bases respectively, with 9 bases between them. The CDR3 sequence is 13 residues long. CDR1 and CDR2 (germline): MNHEY, SVGAGI. CDR3 in DNA: TGTGCCAGCAGTTACAGGGGTCAGTACGAGCAGTACTTC. This gives the protein CASSYRGQYEQYF.

This chain joins TRBV7-9 and TRBJ2-3, with 9 bases that match TRBD1. Germline V CDR1 and CDR2: SEHNR, FQNEAQ (reference sequence). The V and J ends lost 3 bases and 6 bases, in that order; junction bases with no gene match: 4. CDR3 length: 14 residues. CDR3 amino acids: CASSFTGGADTQYF. The CDR3 DNA sequence: TGTGCCAGCAGCTTTACAGGGGGCGCGGATACGCAGTATTTT.

With respect to this clone: One end of the junction varies from germline; a read error may be responsible. The rearrangement uses TRBV4-3 and TRBJ2-5; the match to TRBD2 covers 7 bases. This CDR3 comprises 15 residues. Germline CDR1 reads LGHNA; CDR2 reads YSLEER. The CDR3: CASGQDGGDRETQYF. The CDR3 bases are TGCGCCAGCGGCCAAGATGGGGGGGACCGAGAGACCCAGTACTTC.

This clone has just one count. The rearrangement joins TRBV7-8 to TRBJ2-3; possibly TRBD1 for D (5 bases). The germline V gene encodes CDR1 SGHVS and CDR2 FQNEAQ. The CDR3 consists of 16 residues. V gave up 5 bases and J gave up 3 bases, with 18 bases separating them. The CDR3: CASSPRGPTVTDTQYF. For the CDR3, the DNA is TGTGCCAGCAGCCCTAGGGGCCCGACAGTGACAGATACGCAGTATTTT.

The CDR3 protein is CASSNGGLAGELFF. Written as DNA, the CDR3 is TGTGCCAGTAGTAACGGCGGGCTGGCCGGGGAGCTGTTTTTT. The chain combines TRBV19 with TRBJ2-2; D possibly corresponds to TRBD2 (5 bases). With 4 bases removed from V and 6 bases from J, the gap between germline ends came to 12 bases. This CDR3 comprises 14 residues. Germline assignment: CDR1 LNHDA and CDR2 SQIVND (reference sequence). The full variable domain, in which reference TRBV19 and TRBJ2-2 provide the parts outside the CDR3, is DGGITQSPKYLFRKEGQNVTLSCEQNLNHDAMYWYRQDPGQGLRLIYYSQIVNDFQKGDIAEGYSVSREKKESFPLTVTSAQKNPTAFYLCASSNGGLAGELFFGEGSRLTVL.

The V call is TRBV30, the J call TRBJ1-5, with a weak D call TRBD1 (6 bases). The CDR3 runs 13 residues. Per the germline V gene, CDR1 is GTSNPN and CDR2 is SVGIG (reference sequence). Between the trimmed V and J ends, which lost 4 bases and 7 bases, there was a span of 14 bases. In nucleotides, the CDR3 is TGTGCCTGGACGGACAGAAAGGGGCAGCCCCAGCATTTT. Protein sequence: CAWTDRKGQPQHF.

This clone was seen just once. V usage is TRBV10-3 and J usage is TRBJ1-1, with TRBD1 matching 8 bases. CDR1 and CDR2 from the germline V gene are ENHRY and SYGVKD. This CDR3 contains 13 residues. V lost 6 bases and J lost 5; bases outside the gene matches: 5. CDR3 residues: CAISDRGGTEAFF. The CDR3 bases are TGTGCCATCAGCGACAGGGGTGGGACTGAAGCTTTCTTT.

This chain joins TRBV19 and TRBJ1-3; D remains unclear. CDR3 length equals 12 residues. Germline-derived CDR1 and CDR2 are LNHDA and SQIVND (reference sequence). The V gene lost 10 bases and the J gene lost 3 bases, with 10 bases spanning the gap. In DNA form, the CDR3 reads TGTGCCACCATGGCGGGTGGAAACACCATATATTTT. Encoded protein: CATMAGGNTIYF.

This chain connects TRBV10-3 to TRBJ2-7, with D possibly being TRBD1 (6 bases). The CDR3 runs 13 residues. CDR1 is ENHRY, CDR2 SYGVKD, per germline. The V gene lost 10 bases and the J gene lost 9 bases, with 22 bases spanning the gap. In DNA, the CDR3 is TGTGCCAGCGAAACAGGGAGTCAGATGGGGCAGTACTTC. Translating gives CASETGSQMGQYF.

The chain couples TRBV7-3 to TRBJ2-5, with TRBD2 matching 8 bases. Trimming at V came to 5 bases and at J to 1 base, leaving 6 bases not matched to a gene. This CDR3 has 15 residues. Germline V CDR1 and CDR2: SGHTA, FQGTGA. CDR3 sequence: CASSLTSDLQETQYF. The CDR3 DNA sequence: TGTGCCAGCAGCCTGACTAGCGACCTCCAAGAGACCCAGTACTTC.

This sequence joins TRBV6-5 and TRBJ1-2, with no clear D. CDR3 length equals 15 residues. V lost 3 bases, J lost 4 bases, and 15 bases lay in between. Germline V gene sequence: CDR1 MNHEY, CDR2 SVGAGI. CDR3 bases: TGTGCCAGCAGTTATGCAGGCCCTTCTTCCTATGGCTACACCTTC. Residues: CASSYAGPSSYGYTF.

In DNA form, the CDR3 reads TGTGCCAGTAGTGTCACAGGGCTCTCTGGAAACACCATATATTTT. This encodes CASSVTGLSGNTIYF. This chain links TRBV19 with TRBJ1-3, with D tentatively TRBD1 (6 bases). The V gene lost 5 bases and the J gene lost 0 bases, with 11 bases spanning the gap. The CDR3 loop spans 15 amino acids. Per germline, CDR1 LNHDA and CDR2 SQIVND (reference sequence). Full variable domain (remainder filled in from reference TRBV19 and TRBJ1-3): DGGITQSPKYLFRKEGQNVTLSCEQNLNHDAMYWYRQDPGQGLRLIYYSQIVNDFQKGDIAEGYSVSREKKESFPLTVTSAQKNPTAFYLCASSVTGLSGNTIYFGEGSWLTVV.

The chain recombines TRBV10-2 with TRBJ2-3; 7 bases are a match to TRBD1. Per germline, CDR1 WSHSY and CDR2 SAAADI. This CDR3 has 16 amino acids. V trimming: 2 bases; J trimming: 4 bases; junction bases outside the gene matches: 9. Written as DNA, the CDR3 is TGCGCCAGCAGTGAGAGCGCAGGGGGAAGGGCAGATACGCAGTATTTT. It translates to CASSESAGGRADTQYF.

J is TRBJ1-1 and V is TRBV14; D gene ambiguous. Trimming took 0 bases from V and 0 from J, leaving 11 bases between them. Germline V gene data show CDR1 as SGHDN and CDR2 as FVKESK. The CDR3 sequence is 16 residues long. The CDR3 DNA is TGTGCCAGCAGCCAAGATGGGCCCGCCCTGAACACTGAAGCTTTCTTT. Its protein product is CASSQDGPALNTEAFF.

The chain combines TRBV30 with TRBJ2-5; TRBD1 is a possible D gene (6 bases). Trimming took 4 bases from V and 5 from J, leaving 11 bases between them. Germline-derived CDR1 and CDR2 are GTSNPN and SVGIG (reference sequence). The CDR3 contains 12 residues. The CDR3, as DNA: TGTGCCTGGAACAGGGTGGGGGAGACCCAGTACTTC. Translated: CAWNRVGETQYF.

This rearrangement joins TRBV7-2 to TRBJ1-2; D might be TRBD1 (6 bases). Germline assignment: CDR1 SGHTA and CDR2 FQGNSA. This CDR3 spans 15 amino acids. The germline V and J ends were trimmed by 6 bases and 4 bases, with 18 bases remaining between them. The CDR3 nucleotides are TGTGCCAGCAGACTCTCGGGGGGGCAGGGCTATGGCTACACCTTC. Protein product: CASRLSGGQGYGYTF.

The chain is built from TRBV11-3 and TRBJ1-1, with 7 bases matching TRBD1. In germline, CDR1 is SGHNT, CDR2 YENEEA. The CDR3 extends over 13 amino acids. Germline trimming cut 5 bases from V and 1 base from J; bases unmatched to any gene: 1. The CDR3 reads CASSRDRNTEAFF. DNA of the CDR3: TGTGCCAGCAGCCGGGACAGGAACACTGAAGCTTTCTTT.

V gene TRBV5-1 combines with J gene TRBJ2-5; tentative D call: TRBD2 (5 bases). Looked up from germline, CDR1 is SGHRS and CDR2 is YFSETQ. V was trimmed by 0 bases and J by 1 base, leaving 10 bases between them. CDR3 length: 15 residues. CDR3 DNA: TGCGCCAGCAGCTTGGGTTTAGCGATCCAAGAGACCCAGTACTTC. Its translation: CASSLGLAIQETQYF.

The gene calls are TRBV19 and TRBJ2-7; possible D gene TRBD2, 6 bases. Looked up from germline, CDR1 is LNHDA and CDR2 is SQIVND (reference sequence). CDR3 size: 11 residues. V shed 4 bases and J shed 6 bases, with 7 bases lying between them. This CDR3 is CASSTEGEQYF. As DNA, the CDR3 is TGTGCCAGTAGTACGGAGGGCGAGCAGTACTTC.